This passage covers 10 T cell receptor beta chains from one sample sequenced in a study of T cell responses to AZD1222 COVID-19 vaccine. Method: immunoSEQ multiplex PCR; TCRdb's copy keeps in-frame clones and lacks some. The sample carries 88,000 or so clones, 70% to 90% recorded once. The sequences come from peripheral blood, collected 28 days after the second AZD1222 dose. The receptors come from an adult who received the AZD1222 COVID-19 vaccine.

This rearrangement joins TRBV19 to TRBJ1-5; the D is unclear. The CDR3 is made up of 15 amino acids. With 5 bases removed from V and 6 bases from J, the gap between germline ends came to 17 bases. The germline CDR1 and CDR2 sequences are LNHDA and SQIVND (reference sequence). The CDR3 DNA sequence: TGTGCCAGTAGTCTAACTCCCCTAGGTAGTCAGCCCCAGCATTTT. This sequence encodes CASSLTPLGSQPQHF.

The chain links TRBV10-3 to TRBJ2-2; tentatively, D is TRBD1 or TRBD2 (5 bases each). Trimming took 6 bases from V and 11 from J, leaving 13 bases between them. The germline V gene has CDR1 ENHRY and CDR2 SYGVKD. The CDR3 length is 12 residues. CDR3 nucleotides: TGTGCCATCAGCCCGGGACGGACCGAGCTGTTTTTT. Amino acids: CAISPGRTELFF.

This clone was detected a few times. The V and J genes are TRBV6-6 and TRBJ2-7; the D gene is possibly TRBD2 (5 bases). Deletions cut 0 bases from V and 0 bases from J, with 6 bases between. Germline V gene data show CDR1 as MNHNY and CDR2 as SVGAGI (reference sequence). The length of the CDR3 is 14 residues. CDR3 sequence: CASSYSRDSYEQYF. Written as DNA, the CDR3 is TGTGCCAGCAGTTACTCCCGGGACTCCTACGAGCAGTACTTC.

This clone was seen just once. CDR3 residues: CASTRRGKNTEAFF. The CDR3 DNA reads as TGTGCCAGCACGAGGAGGGGCAAGAACACTGAAGCTTTCTTT. The gene calls are TRBV5-8 and TRBJ1-1; a possible D gene is TRBD1 (5 bases). The CDR3 loop spans 14 amino acids. Germline values: CDR1 SGHTS, CDR2 YDEGEE. V was cut by 6 bases and J by 1 base, with 13 bases left in between.

The CDR3 DNA reads TGTGCCAGCAGCTTGGACCTGGGTGGGGGAAATGAAAAACTGTTTTTT. Protein sequence: CASSLDLGGGNEKLFF. The V gene is TRBV5-4, the J gene TRBJ1-4, with D tentatively TRBD1 (5 bases). The ends were cut back, 0 bases at V and 5 bases at J, with 14 bases in the middle. CDR1 and CDR2 (germline): SGHNT, YYREEE (reference sequence). The CDR3 runs 16 residues. Using reference TRBV5-4 and TRBJ1-4 for the parts outside the CDR3, the full variable domain is ETGVTQSPTHLIKTRGQQVTLRCSSQSGHNTVSWYQQALGQGPQFIFQYYREEENGRGNFPPRFSGLQFPNYSSELNVNALELDDSALYLCASSLDLGGGNEKLFFGSGTQLSVL.

The rearrangement joins TRBV19 to TRBJ1-2, with a weak D call TRBD1 (5 bases). Trimming shortened V by 4 bases and J by 5 bases, and 17 bases separated the two germline ends. The CDR3 consists of 15 residues. The germline gives CDR1 LNHDA, CDR2 SQIVND (reference sequence). The CDR3 region is CASSSGPGGAYGYTF. CDR3 nucleotides: TGTGCCAGTAGTAGCGGCCCAGGAGGGGCTTATGGCTACACCTTC.

The V gene is TRBV6-6, the J gene TRBJ1-5, with D possibly TRBD1 on 6 matching bases. Trimming shortened V by 4 bases and J by 4 bases, and 14 bases separated the two germline ends. Germline CDR1 MNHNY, CDR2 SVGAGI (reference sequence). CDR3 size: 15 residues. The CDR3 coding sequence is TGTGCCAGCAGTTCGTCCAGGGGAGGAAATCAGCCCCAGCATTTT. Encoded protein: CASSSSRGGNQPQHF.

The DNA for the CDR3 is TGTGCCAGCTCACTCACCGGGACAGGGTCCGGGGAGCTGTTTTTT. It yields the protein CASSLTGTGSGELFF. The V gene is TRBV18, the J gene TRBJ2-2, with 9 bases aligning to TRBD1. Germline trimming cut 4 bases from V and 6 bases from J; bases unmatched to any gene: 6. Germline lookup yields CDR1 KGHSH and CDR2 LQKENI. This CDR3 is 15 amino acids long. The variable domain in full, completed from reference TRBV18 and TRBJ2-2, reads NAGVMQNPRHLVRRRGQEARLRCSPMKGHSHVYWYRQLPEEGLKFMVYLQKENIIDESGMPKERFSAEFPKEGPSILRIQQVVRGDSAAYFCASSLTGTGSGELFFGEGSRLTVL.

This clone was counted between two and nine times. The V gene is TRBV5-1, the J gene TRBJ1-6, with TRBD1 matching over 8 bases. The ends lost 4 bases at V and 4 bases at J; junction bases unmatched: 7. The germline gives CDR1 SGHRS, CDR2 YFSETQ. The CDR3 is 16 amino acids. The CDR3 region is CASSPTGVSYNSPLHF. CDR3 nucleotides: TGCGCCAGCAGCCCGACAGGGGTTTCGTATAATTCACCCCTCCACTTT. Looking up the rest from reference TRBV5-1 and TRBJ1-6 gives the full variable domain: KAGVTQTPRYLIKTRGQQVTLSCSPISGHRSVSWYQQTPGQGLQFLFEYFSETQRNKGNFPGRFSGRQFSNSRSEMNVSTLELGDSALYLCASSPTGVSYNSPLHFGNGTRLTVT.

The chain combines TRBV5-8 with TRBJ1-3; 7 nucleotides agree with TRBD1. This CDR3 is built from 14 residues. In germline, CDR1 is SGHTS, CDR2 YDEGEE. Trimming took 4 bases from V and 1 from J; bases not matched to a gene: 2. The CDR3: CASSGGQSGNTIYF. The DNA for the CDR3 is TGTGCCAGCAGCGGGGGACAGTCTGGAAACACCATATATTTT.